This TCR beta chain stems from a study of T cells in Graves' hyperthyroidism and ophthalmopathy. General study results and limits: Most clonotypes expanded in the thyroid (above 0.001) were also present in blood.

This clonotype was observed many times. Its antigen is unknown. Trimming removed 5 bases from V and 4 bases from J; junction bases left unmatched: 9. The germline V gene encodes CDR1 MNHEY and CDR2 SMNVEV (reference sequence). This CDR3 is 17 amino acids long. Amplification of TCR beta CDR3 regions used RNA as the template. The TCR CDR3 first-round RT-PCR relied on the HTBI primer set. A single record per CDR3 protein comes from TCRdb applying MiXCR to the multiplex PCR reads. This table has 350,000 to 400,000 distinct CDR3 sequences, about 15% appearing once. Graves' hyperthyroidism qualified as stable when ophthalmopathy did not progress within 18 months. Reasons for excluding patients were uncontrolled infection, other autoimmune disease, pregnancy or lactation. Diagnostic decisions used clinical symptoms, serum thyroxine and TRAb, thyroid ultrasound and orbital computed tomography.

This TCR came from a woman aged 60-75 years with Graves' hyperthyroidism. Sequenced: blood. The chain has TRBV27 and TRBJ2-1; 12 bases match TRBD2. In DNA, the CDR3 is TGTGCCAGCAGTACCAGACTAGCGGGAGATTCATACAATGAGCAGTTCTTC. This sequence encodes CASSTRLAGDSYNEQFF.